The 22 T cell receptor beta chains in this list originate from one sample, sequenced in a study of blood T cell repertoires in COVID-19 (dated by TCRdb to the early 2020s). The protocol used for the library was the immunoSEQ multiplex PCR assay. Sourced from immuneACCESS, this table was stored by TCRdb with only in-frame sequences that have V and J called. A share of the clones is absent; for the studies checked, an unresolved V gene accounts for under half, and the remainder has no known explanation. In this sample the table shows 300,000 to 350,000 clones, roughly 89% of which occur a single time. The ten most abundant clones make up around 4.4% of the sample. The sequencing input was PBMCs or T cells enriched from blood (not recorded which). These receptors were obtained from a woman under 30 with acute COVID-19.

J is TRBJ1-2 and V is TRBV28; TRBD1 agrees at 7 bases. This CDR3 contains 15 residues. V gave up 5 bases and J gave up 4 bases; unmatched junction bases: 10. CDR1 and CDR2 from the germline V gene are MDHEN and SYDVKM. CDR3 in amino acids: CASSPAPGQSYGYTF. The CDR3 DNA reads TGTGCCAGCAGTCCCGCCCCGGGACAGAGCTATGGCTACACCTTC.

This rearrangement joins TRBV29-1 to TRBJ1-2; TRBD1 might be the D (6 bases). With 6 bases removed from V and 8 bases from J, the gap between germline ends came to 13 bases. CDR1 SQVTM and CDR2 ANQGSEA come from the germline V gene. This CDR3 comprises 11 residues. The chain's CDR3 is CSVLAGGGYTF. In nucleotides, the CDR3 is TGCAGCGTCCTTGCGGGGGGCGGCTACACCTTC.

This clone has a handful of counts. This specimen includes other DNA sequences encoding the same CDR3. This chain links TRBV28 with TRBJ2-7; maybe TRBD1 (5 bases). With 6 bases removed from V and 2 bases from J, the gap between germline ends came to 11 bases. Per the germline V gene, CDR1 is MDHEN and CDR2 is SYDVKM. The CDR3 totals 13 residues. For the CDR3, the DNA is TGTGCCAGCAGCGACAGAGATCCCTACGAGCAGTACTTC. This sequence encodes CASSDRDPYEQYF.

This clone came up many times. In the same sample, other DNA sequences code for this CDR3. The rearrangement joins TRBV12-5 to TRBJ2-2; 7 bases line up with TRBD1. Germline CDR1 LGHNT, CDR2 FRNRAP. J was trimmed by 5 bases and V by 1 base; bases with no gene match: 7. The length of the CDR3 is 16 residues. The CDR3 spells CASGLGTGTVTGELFF. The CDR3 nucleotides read TGTGCTAGTGGTTTGGGAACCGGGACAGTAACCGGGGAGCTGTTTTTT.

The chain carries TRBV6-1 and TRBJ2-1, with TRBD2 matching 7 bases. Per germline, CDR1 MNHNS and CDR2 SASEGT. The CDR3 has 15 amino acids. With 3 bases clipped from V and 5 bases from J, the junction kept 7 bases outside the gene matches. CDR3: CASSDGAGVHNEQFF. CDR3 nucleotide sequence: TGTGCCAGCAGTGATGGGGCGGGAGTCCACAATGAGCAGTTCTTC.

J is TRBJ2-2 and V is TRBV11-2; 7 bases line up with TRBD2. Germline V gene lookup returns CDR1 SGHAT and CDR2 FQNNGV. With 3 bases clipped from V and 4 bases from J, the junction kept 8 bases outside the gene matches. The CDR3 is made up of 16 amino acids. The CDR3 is CASSFRRGGFTGELFF. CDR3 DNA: TGTGCCAGCAGCTTTCGGAGGGGAGGGTTCACCGGGGAGCTGTTTTTT.

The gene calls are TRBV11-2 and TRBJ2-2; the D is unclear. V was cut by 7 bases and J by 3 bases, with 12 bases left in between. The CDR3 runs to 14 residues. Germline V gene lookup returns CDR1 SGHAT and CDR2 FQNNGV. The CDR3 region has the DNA TGTGCCAGCACCCGGCAGGCCGACACCGGGGAGCTGTTTTTT. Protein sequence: CASTRQADTGELFF.

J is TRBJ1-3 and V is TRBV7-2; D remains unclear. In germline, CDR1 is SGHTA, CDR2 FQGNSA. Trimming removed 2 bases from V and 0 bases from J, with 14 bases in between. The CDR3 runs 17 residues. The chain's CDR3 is CASSLRARGVSGNTIYF. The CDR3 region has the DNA TGTGCCAGCAGCTTACGAGCCCGGGGTGTCTCTGGAAACACCATATATTTT.

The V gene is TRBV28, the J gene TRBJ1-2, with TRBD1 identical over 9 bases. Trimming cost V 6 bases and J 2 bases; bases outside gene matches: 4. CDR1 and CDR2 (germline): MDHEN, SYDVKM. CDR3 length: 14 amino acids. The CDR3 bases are TGTGCCAGCAGGACCGGACAGGGGAACTATGGCTACACCTTC. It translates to CASRTGQGNYGYTF.

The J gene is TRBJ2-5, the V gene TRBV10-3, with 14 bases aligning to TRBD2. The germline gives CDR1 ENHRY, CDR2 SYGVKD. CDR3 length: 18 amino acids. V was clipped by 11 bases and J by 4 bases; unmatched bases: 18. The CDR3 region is CAADPGTSGRGVGETQYF. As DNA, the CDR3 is TGTGCCGCCGATCCGGGGACTAGCGGGAGAGGGGTTGGAGAGACCCAGTACTTC.

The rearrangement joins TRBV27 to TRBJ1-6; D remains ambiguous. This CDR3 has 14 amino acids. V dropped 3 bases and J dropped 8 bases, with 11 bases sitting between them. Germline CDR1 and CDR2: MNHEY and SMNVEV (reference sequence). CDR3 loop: CASSFRTEHSPLHF. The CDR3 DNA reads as TGTGCCAGCAGTTTTAGGACTGAGCATTCACCCCTCCACTTT.

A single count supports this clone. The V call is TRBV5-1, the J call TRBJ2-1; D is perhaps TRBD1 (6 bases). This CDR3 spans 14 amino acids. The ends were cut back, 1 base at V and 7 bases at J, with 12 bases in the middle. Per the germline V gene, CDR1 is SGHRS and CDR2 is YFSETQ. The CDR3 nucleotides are TGCGCCAGCAGCTTGAATCAGGGGCTTAATGAGCAGTTCTTC. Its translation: CASSLNQGLNEQFF.

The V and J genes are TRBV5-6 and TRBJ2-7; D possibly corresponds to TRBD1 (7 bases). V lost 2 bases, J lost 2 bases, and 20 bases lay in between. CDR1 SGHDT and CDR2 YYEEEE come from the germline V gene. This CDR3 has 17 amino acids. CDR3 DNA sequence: TGTGCCAGCAGCTTTGGCCCCCCAGGGGGGAAAACCTACGAGCAGTACTTC. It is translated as CASSFGPPGGKTYEQYF.

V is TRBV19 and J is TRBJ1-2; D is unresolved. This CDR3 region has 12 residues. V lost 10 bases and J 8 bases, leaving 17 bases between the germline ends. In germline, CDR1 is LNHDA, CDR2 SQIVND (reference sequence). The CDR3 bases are TGTGCCACCTCGAGCCGCGGTTGGGGCTACACCTTC. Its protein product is CATSSRGWGYTF.

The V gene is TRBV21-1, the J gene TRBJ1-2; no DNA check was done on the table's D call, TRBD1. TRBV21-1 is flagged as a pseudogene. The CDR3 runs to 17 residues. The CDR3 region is CASGSRGGTGANYGYTF. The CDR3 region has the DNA TGTGCCAGCGGTTCTCGTGGGGGGACAGGTGCTAACTATGGCTACACCTTC.

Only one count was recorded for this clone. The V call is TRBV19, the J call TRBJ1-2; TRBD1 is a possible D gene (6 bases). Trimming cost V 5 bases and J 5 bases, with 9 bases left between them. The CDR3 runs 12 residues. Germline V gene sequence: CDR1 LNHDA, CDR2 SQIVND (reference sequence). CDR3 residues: CASSRTGYGYTF. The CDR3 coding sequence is TGTGCCAGTAGTCGAACAGGGTATGGCTACACCTTC.

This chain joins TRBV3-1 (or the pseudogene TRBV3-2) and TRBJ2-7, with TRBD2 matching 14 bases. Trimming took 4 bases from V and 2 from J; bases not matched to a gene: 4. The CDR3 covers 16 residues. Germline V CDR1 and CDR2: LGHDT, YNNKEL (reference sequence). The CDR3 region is CASSPRGLAGAYEQYF. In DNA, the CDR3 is TGTGCCAGCAGCCCCCGGGGACTAGCGGGAGCCTACGAGCAGTACTTC.

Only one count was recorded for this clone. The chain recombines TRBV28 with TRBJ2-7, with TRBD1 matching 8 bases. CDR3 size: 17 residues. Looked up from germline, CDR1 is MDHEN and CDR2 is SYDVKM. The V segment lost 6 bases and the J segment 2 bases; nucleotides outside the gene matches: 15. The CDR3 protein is CASRYTGGDWATYEQYF. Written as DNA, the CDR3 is TGTGCCAGCAGGTATACAGGGGGAGACTGGGCTACCTACGAGCAGTACTTC.

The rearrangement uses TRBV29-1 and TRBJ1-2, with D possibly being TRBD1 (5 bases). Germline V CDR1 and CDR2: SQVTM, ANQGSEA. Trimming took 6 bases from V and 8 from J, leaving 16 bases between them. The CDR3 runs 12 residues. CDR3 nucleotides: TGCAGCGTCCCAGGAGGGGCCTGGGGCTACACCTTC. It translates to CSVPGGAWGYTF.

CDR3 sequence: CASSSFTTGTGDSPLHF. The DNA of the CDR3 is TGTGCCAGCTCATCTTTCACCACCGGGACAGGAGATTCACCCCTCCACTTT. This chain connects TRBV18 to TRBJ1-6, with TRBD1 matching over 8 bases. In germline, CDR1 is KGHSH, CDR2 LQKENI. The CDR3 loop spans 17 amino acids. V was pared by 5 bases and J by 8 bases, with 14 bases of the junction left unmatched.

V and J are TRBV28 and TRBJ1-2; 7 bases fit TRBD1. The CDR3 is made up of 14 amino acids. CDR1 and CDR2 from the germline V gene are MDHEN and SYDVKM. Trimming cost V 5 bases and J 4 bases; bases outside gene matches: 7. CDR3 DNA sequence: TGTGCCAGCAGTACAACAGGGGTGATCTATGGCTACACCTTC. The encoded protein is CASSTTGVIYGYTF.

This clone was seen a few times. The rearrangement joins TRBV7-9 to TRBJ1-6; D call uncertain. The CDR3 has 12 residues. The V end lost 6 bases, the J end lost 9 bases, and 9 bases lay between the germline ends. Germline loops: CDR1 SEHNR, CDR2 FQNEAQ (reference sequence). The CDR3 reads CASRKDFSPLHF. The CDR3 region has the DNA TGTGCCAGCAGGAAAGACTTTTCACCCCTCCACTTT.